The 2 T cell receptor beta chains below were found in one sample sequenced in a study of T cells after yellow fever vaccination. TCRdb reprocessed the 5' RACE reads with MiXCR, giving one entry per CDR3 protein. Among 300,000 or so distinct CDR3 sequences, approximately 8% were seen once, and the ten largest hold about 3%. The sequencing here drew on CD4+ T cells sorted from PBMCs, taken 5 days after the yellow fever booster vaccination. These receptors came from a man aged 18 to 35 who received the YFV17D yellow fever vaccine.

This clonotype showed up just a few times. The CDR3 is CASSPQAPPGNTIYF. CDR3 bases: TGTGCCAGCTCACCACAGGCCCCACCTGGAAACACCATATATTTT. This chain connects TRBV18 to TRBJ1-3; no reliable D call. V was cut by 1 base and J by 2 bases, with 9 bases left in between. Germline V gene sequence: CDR1 KGHSH, CDR2 LQKENI. This CDR3 has 15 residues.

The CDR3 DNA sequence: TGTGCCAGCAGTCTCCACGGGGTCACAGATACGCAGTATTTT. Protein: CASSLHGVTDTQYF. The chain links TRBV11-3 to TRBJ2-3; perhaps TRBD2 as D (5 bases). Germline CDR1 and CDR2: SGHNT and YENEEA. The CDR3 contains 14 residues. V gave up 6 bases and J gave up 2 bases, with 12 bases separating them.